This T cell receptor (beta chain) was captured in a study of blood T cell repertoires in COVID-19. Overall study: PBMCs, B-cell-depleted T cells, or T cells were the source of the cDNA or gDNA that made up the material.

Cohort placement rested on clinical history that participants reported themselves. V lost 8 bases to trimming and J lost 5 bases; unmatched junction nucleotides: 13. From germline, CDR1 is MDHEN and CDR2 SYDVKM. The CDR3 extends over 17 amino acids. In the original workflow: Amplification from reference gene primers served as the basis for estimated nucleated cell counts. The assay was immunoSEQ multiplex PCR, and TCRdb's table has in-frame clones only and misses some. The DNA gave D and trimming, while V, J and clone size come from that table. The sample shows roughly 400,000 clones, roughly 90% of them seen only once.

This clonotype was obtained from a woman younger than 30 who had been exposed to COVID-19. This chain joins TRBV28 and TRBJ2-1, with 12 bases that match TRBD2. The sequenced sample was PBMCs or T cells enriched from blood (not recorded which). The DNA of the CDR3 is TGTGCCAGCGACTCTAGCGGGAGGGCCGACAGACACAATGAGCAGTTCTTC. Its translation is CASDSSGRADRHNEQFF.